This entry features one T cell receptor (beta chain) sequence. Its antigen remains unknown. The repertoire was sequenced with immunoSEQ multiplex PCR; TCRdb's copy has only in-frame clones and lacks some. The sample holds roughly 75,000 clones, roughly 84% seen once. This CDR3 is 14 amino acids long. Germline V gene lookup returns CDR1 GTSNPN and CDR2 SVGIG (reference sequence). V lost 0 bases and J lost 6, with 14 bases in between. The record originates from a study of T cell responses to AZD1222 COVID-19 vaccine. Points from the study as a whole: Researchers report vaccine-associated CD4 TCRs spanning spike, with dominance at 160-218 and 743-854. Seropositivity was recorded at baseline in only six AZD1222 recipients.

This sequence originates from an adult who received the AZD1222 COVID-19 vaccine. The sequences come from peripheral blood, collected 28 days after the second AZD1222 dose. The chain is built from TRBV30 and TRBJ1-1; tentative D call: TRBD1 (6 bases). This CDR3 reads CAWSVDRTSSEAFF. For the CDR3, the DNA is TGTGCCTGGAGTGTAGACAGGACTAGCTCTGAAGCTTTCTTT.